The 30 T cell receptor beta chains listed next were all sequenced from one sample in a study of PD-L1 blockade in urothelial cancer. TCRdb keeps only in-frame clones here, not all; method: immunoSEQ multiplex PCR. The repertoire holds just over 20,000 clones, with approximately 86% as singletons. The input for sequencing was PBMCs, taken around atezolizumab (anti-PD-L1) treatment. The receptors here all came from a man aged 50 to 60 with urothelial cancer.

This chain links TRBV7-2 with TRBJ1-4; D gene uncertain. V was pared by 2 bases and J by 3 bases, with 10 bases between. The CDR3 totals 15 residues. The germline gives CDR1 SGHTA, CDR2 FQGNSA. CDR3: CASSLLAGSNEKLFF. Here the CDR3 DNA reads TGTGCCAGCAGCTTATTGGCGGGATCTAATGAAAAACTGTTTTTT.

CDR3 loop: CAWSTTLNTEAFF. The DNA for the CDR3 is TGTGCCTGGAGCACGACTCTGAACACTGAAGCTTTCTTT. The chain employs TRBV30 and TRBJ1-1; no reliable D call. This CDR3 spans 13 amino acids. Germline CDR1 GTSNPN, CDR2 SVGIG (reference sequence). Trimming pared 3 bases from V and 0 bases from J, leaving 8 bases between.

The gene calls are TRBV5-4 and TRBJ2-5, with 7 bases identical to TRBD2. The CDR3 length is 15 residues. Germline CDR1 reads SGHNT; CDR2 reads YYREEE (reference sequence). Losses at the gene ends were 6 bases for V and 2 bases for J; bases not matched to a gene: 10. The CDR3 protein is CASNSRGERQETQYF. As DNA, the CDR3 is TGTGCCAGCAACAGCCGGGGGGAGAGACAAGAGACCCAGTACTTC.

The rearrangement uses TRBV27 and TRBJ2-7; TRBD1 is a possible D gene (6 bases). The V gene lost 5 bases and the J gene lost 2 bases, with 13 bases spanning the gap. The CDR3 length is 14 residues. Germline CDR1 is MNHEY and CDR2 is SMNVEV (reference sequence). DNA for the CDR3: TGTGCCAGCAGTCGCAGGGGATATACCTACGAGCAGTACTTC. Its protein product is CASSRRGYTYEQYF.

This clone was detected once. In DNA form, the CDR3 reads TGTGCCAGCAGTTCCAGGGACAGTTACGAGCAGTACTTC. Amino acids: CASSSRDSYEQYF. This sequence joins TRBV27 and TRBJ2-7, with 7 positions matching TRBD1. Germline V gives CDR1 MNHEY, CDR2 SMNVEV (reference sequence). The CDR3 has 13 residues. The trim removed 4 bases at V and 4 bases at J, leaving 4 bases unmatched.

The genes are TRBV5-8 and TRBJ1-5; D unclear. There are 15 residues in the CDR3. V lost 3 bases, J lost 8 bases, and 18 bases lay in between. Germline CDR1 is SGHTS and CDR2 is YDEGEE. CDR3 region: CASSSTVGGREPQHF. The DNA of the CDR3 is TGTGCCAGCAGCTCTACAGTGGGAGGTCGGGAGCCCCAGCATTTT.

The rearrangement joins TRBV28 to TRBJ2-3; 11 bases agree with TRBD1. The V segment lost 7 bases and the J segment 3 bases; nucleotides outside the gene matches: 3. This CDR3 is 14 amino acids long. Per the germline V gene, CDR1 is MDHEN and CDR2 is SYDVKM. The CDR3 spells CASTRDRGTDTQYF. Here the CDR3 DNA reads TGTGCCAGCACTCGGGACAGGGGGACAGATACGCAGTATTTT.

The gene calls are TRBV7-3 and TRBJ1-4; D may be TRBD1 (5 bases). V lost 1 base and J 4 bases, leaving 7 bases between the germline ends. There are 14 residues in the CDR3. CDR1 and CDR2 from the germline V gene are SGHTA and FQGTGA. The CDR3 DNA reads TGTGCCAGCAGCTTAAGCAGGGTTAATGAAAAACTGTTTTTT. This encodes CASSLSRVNEKLFF.

This clone was detected once. This CDR3 reads CASSLFGQGTGETQYF. CDR3 nucleotide sequence: TGTGCCAGCAGCTTGTTTGGACAGGGCACGGGGGAGACCCAGTACTTC. The rearrangement links TRBV5-5 to TRBJ2-5, with TRBD1 matching 8 bases. Trimming took 1 base from V and 5 from J; bases not matched to a gene: 10. This CDR3 contains 16 residues. In germline, CDR1 is SGHKS, CDR2 YYEKEE (reference sequence).

The V and J genes are TRBV10-1 and TRBJ1-3; possible D gene TRBD1, 5 bases. This CDR3 is 14 amino acids long. The germline CDR1 and CDR2 sequences are WNHNN and SYGVQD (reference sequence). The germline V and J ends were trimmed by 6 bases and 0 bases, with 9 bases remaining between them. Here the CDR3 DNA reads TGCGCCAGCAGCAGGGATAGCTCTGGAAACACCATATATTTT. Protein product: CASSRDSSGNTIYF.

The rearrangement joins TRBV9 to TRBJ2-2; a weak D match, TRBD1 (6 bases). The CDR3 sequence is 14 residues long. Germline assignment: CDR1 SGDLS and CDR2 YYNGEE. Trimming took off 3 bases at V and 5 bases at J, with 11 bases between the two ends. The CDR3 nucleotides read TGTGCCAGCAGCGGCAGGGGCCGGACCGGGGAGCTGTTTTTT. As protein: CASSGRGRTGELFF.

Notes on this clone: Other DNA sequences in the sample encode the same CDR3. The gene calls are TRBV10-1 and TRBJ2-2, with D perhaps matching TRBD1 (5 bases). Germline CDR1 WNHNN, CDR2 SYGVQD (reference sequence). CDR3 size: 13 residues. V was trimmed by 5 bases and J by 5 bases, leaving 9 bases between them. The CDR3 bases are TGCGCCAGCAGTTTAAGGACAACCGGGGAGCTGTTTTTT. Protein product: CASSLRTTGELFF.

V usage is TRBV5-1 and J usage is TRBJ2-3, with D possibly being TRBD2 (6 bases). The ends were cut back, 4 bases at V and 8 bases at J, with 26 bases in the middle. There are 17 residues in the CDR3. The germline V gene has CDR1 SGHRS and CDR2 YFSETQ. CDR3 sequence (DNA): TGCGCCAGCAGCCTACCTAGGGACGGGGGTTCGGAGGGTACGCAGTATTTT. Translation gives CASSLPRDGGSEGTQYF.

This rearrangement joins TRBV9 to TRBJ2-3; TRBD1 aligns across 9 bases. V lost 3 bases, J lost 3 bases, and 5 bases stayed unmatched. The germline CDR1 and CDR2 sequences are SGDLS and YYNGEE. The CDR3 extends over 15 amino acids. Here the CDR3 reads CASSGDRVGTDTQYF. The CDR3 region has the DNA TGTGCCAGCAGCGGGGACAGGGTAGGAACAGATACGCAGTATTTT.

Here the CDR3 DNA reads TGTGCCACCAGCACTGGTAGCGGGCACCCCGGCTACAATGAGCAGTTCTTC. Translating it yields CATSTGSGHPGYNEQFF. The chain combines TRBV15 with TRBJ2-1; 7 positions match TRBD2. The CDR3 contains 17 residues. V dropped 4 bases and J dropped 3; count of bases not matched to a gene: 12. The germline CDR1 and CDR2 sequences are LNHNV and YYDKDF (reference sequence).

The chain employs TRBV9 and TRBJ1-2; TRBD1 matches at 11 bases. V lost 3 bases to trimming and J lost 1 base; unmatched junction nucleotides: 5. Germline V gene sequence: CDR1 SGDLS, CDR2 YYNGEE. This CDR3 spans 16 amino acids. The CDR3 sequence is CASSAVGQGVNYGYTF. The CDR3 nucleotides are TGTGCCAGCAGCGCAGTGGGACAGGGGGTTAACTATGGCTACACCTTC.

The J gene is TRBJ1-4, the V gene TRBV4-1, with 7 bases fitting TRBD1. The J segment lost 4 bases and the V segment lost 3 bases, leaving 5 bases of the junction unmatched. This CDR3 has 15 amino acids. The V gene's germline CDR1 is MGHRA and CDR2 YSYEKL. The CDR3 DNA reads as TGCGCCAGCAGCCATACCAGGGGGTTTAATGAAAAACTGTTTTTT. This codes for CASSHTRGFNEKLFF.

This chain connects TRBV19 to TRBJ2-7; TRBD1 matches at 7 bases. V shed 6 bases, J shed 2 bases, and the junction held 7 bases outside the gene matches. The CDR3 sequence is 14 residues long. Germline V gives CDR1 LNHDA, CDR2 SQIVND (reference sequence). DNA for the CDR3: TGTGCCAGTAGGGCGACAGGGACAACCTACGAGCAGTACTTC. Protein product: CASRATGTTYEQYF. The full variable domain, with the rest looked up from reference TRBV19 and TRBJ2-7, is DGGITQSPKYLFRKEGQNVTLSCEQNLNHDAMYWYRQDPGQGLRLIYYSQIVNDFQKGDIAEGYSVSREKKESFPLTVTSAQKNPTAFYLCASRATGTTYEQYFGPGTRLTVT.

The chain carries TRBV15 and TRBJ1-2; D call uncertain. The CDR3 covers 12 residues. Germline-derived CDR1 and CDR2 are LNHNV and YYDKDF (reference sequence). The V end was cut by 1 base, the J end by 10 bases, with 10 bases between. The chain's CDR3 is CATSRVGRNYTF. CDR3 nucleotides: TGTGCCACCAGCAGAGTGGGCAGAAACTACACCTTC.

This chain joins TRBV7-9 and TRBJ1-2; D call uncertain. Germline loops: CDR1 SEHNR, CDR2 FQNEAQ (reference sequence). The V end lost 4 bases, the J end lost 8 bases, and 11 bases lay between the germline ends. There are 12 residues in the CDR3. The CDR3 loop is CASSYVAGGYTF. The CDR3 DNA follows: TGTGCCAGCAGCTACGTGGCGGGCGGCTACACCTTC.

This chain connects TRBV19 to TRBJ1-2; D is possibly TRBD1 (5 bases). Trimming cost V 3 bases and J 5 bases, with 13 bases left between them. The length of the CDR3 is 14 residues. The germline gives CDR1 LNHDA, CDR2 SQIVND (reference sequence). CDR3 bases: TGTGCCAGTAGTATCGGGGGTCTTCTATATGGCTACACCTTC. Amino acids: CASSIGGLLYGYTF.

The chain carries TRBV5-4 and TRBJ2-1; 12 bases line up with TRBD2. Germline assignment: CDR1 SGHNT and CDR2 YYREEE (reference sequence). Trimming took 2 bases from V and 4 from J; bases not matched to a gene: 4. The CDR3 is made up of 16 amino acids. The chain's CDR3 is CASSFPTSGSYNEQFF. CDR3 sequence (DNA): TGTGCCAGCAGCTTCCCGACTAGCGGGAGTTACAATGAGCAGTTCTTC.

The rearrangement uses TRBV6-1 and TRBJ2-3; the D gene is possibly TRBD1 (6 bases). CDR3 size: 15 residues. Trimming shortened V by 3 bases and J by 1 base, and 11 bases separated the two germline ends. In germline, CDR1 is MNHNS, CDR2 SASEGT. The CDR3 region is CASSDSSGGTDTQYF. CDR3 nucleotide sequence: TGTGCCAGCAGTGATTCCTCAGGGGGCACAGATACGCAGTATTTT.

The V and J genes are TRBV5-1 and TRBJ1-4, with 9 bases that match TRBD1. The V gene's germline CDR1 is SGHRS and CDR2 YFSETQ. Unmatched junction bases numbered 9, after V lost 4 bases and J lost 5 bases. The CDR3 length is 16 residues. CDR3 amino acids: CASSPNHGQGNEKLFF. The CDR3 coding sequence is TGCGCCAGCAGCCCGAATCACGGACAGGGGAATGAAAAACTGTTTTTT. Full variable domain (remainder filled in from reference TRBV5-1 and TRBJ1-4): KAGVTQTPRYLIKTRGQQVTLSCSPISGHRSVSWYQQTPGQGLQFLFEYFSETQRNKGNFPGRFSGRQFSNSRSEMNVSTLELGDSALYLCASSPNHGQGNEKLFFGSGTQLSVL.

CDR3 sequence reads: CASSNRDRVYNEQFF. Here the CDR3 DNA reads TGTGCCAGCAGCAACCGGGACAGGGTCTACAATGAGCAGTTCTTC. V is TRBV5-5 and J is TRBJ2-1; 9 bases match TRBD1. V trimming: 4 bases; J trimming: 3 bases; junction bases outside the gene matches: 5. Germline CDR1 and CDR2: SGHKS and YYEKEE (reference sequence). The CDR3 sequence is 15 residues long. Filled out from reference TRBV5-5 and TRBJ2-1, the complete variable domain reads DAGVTQSPTHLIKTRGQQVTLRCSPISGHKSVSWYQQVLGQGPQFIFQYYEKEERGRGNFPDRFSARQFPNYSSELNVNALLLGDSALYLCASSNRDRVYNEQFFGPGTRLTVL.

V gene TRBV7-9 combines with J gene TRBJ2-7; TRBD2 aligns across 12 bases. V gave up 8 bases and J gave up 0 bases; unmatched junction bases: 8. This CDR3 is 16 amino acids long. The germline gives CDR1 SEHNR, CDR2 FQNEAQ (reference sequence). The CDR3 sequence is CASQRGLAGSSYEQYF. The CDR3 DNA sequence: TGTGCCAGCCAGCGGGGACTAGCGGGTTCCTCCTACGAGCAGTACTTC.

The CDR3: CASSLGGNNGYTF. The CDR3 region has the DNA TGCGCCAGCAGCTTGGGGGGCAACAACGGCTACACCTTC. The rearrangement links TRBV5-1 to TRBJ1-2; TRBD1 might be the D (5 bases). Deletions cut 0 bases from V and 8 bases from J, with 11 bases between. CDR3 size: 13 residues. Germline loops: CDR1 SGHRS, CDR2 YFSETQ.

The rearrangement uses TRBV5-1 and TRBJ2-1; D not resolved. The CDR3 covers 13 residues. V was clipped by 4 bases and J by 4 bases, with 9 bases between them. Looked up from germline, CDR1 is SGHRS and CDR2 is YFSETQ. The CDR3 sequence: CASSPTEYNEQFF. The CDR3 DNA reads as TGCGCCAGCAGCCCAACTGAGTACAATGAGCAGTTCTTC.

The table lists this clone with a count of one. The gene calls are TRBV6-5 and TRBJ2-4; 8 bases map to TRBD2. The CDR3 is made up of 12 amino acids. With 5 bases clipped from V and 15 bases from J, the junction kept 9 bases outside the gene matches. CDR1 and CDR2 (germline): MNHEY, SVGAGI. CDR3 in DNA: TGTGCCAGCAGTCCATTAGCGGGGTCCCCGTACTTC. Amino acid sequence: CASSPLAGSPYF.

The V gene is TRBV9, the J gene TRBJ1-6; 7 nucleotides agree with TRBD1. Germline V CDR1 and CDR2: SGDLS, YYNGEE. The V gene end was trimmed by 0 bases and the J gene end by 7 bases; junction bases not matched to a gene: 7. There are 16 residues in the CDR3. The CDR3 DNA sequence: TGTGCCAGCAGCGTAGGGTCCGGGACAGCAAATTCACCCCTCCACTTT. Protein product: CASSVGSGTANSPLHF.